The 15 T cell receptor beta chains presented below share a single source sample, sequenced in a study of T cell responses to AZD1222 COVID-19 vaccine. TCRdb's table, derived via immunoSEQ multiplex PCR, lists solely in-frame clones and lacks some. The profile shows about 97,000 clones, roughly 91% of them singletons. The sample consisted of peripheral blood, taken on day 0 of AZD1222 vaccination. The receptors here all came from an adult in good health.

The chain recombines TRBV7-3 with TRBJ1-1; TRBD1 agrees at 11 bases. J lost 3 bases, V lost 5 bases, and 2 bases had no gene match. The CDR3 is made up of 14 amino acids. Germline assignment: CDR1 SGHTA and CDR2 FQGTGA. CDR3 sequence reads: CASSLDRGHTEAFF. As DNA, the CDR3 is TGTGCCAGCAGCCTGGACAGGGGGCACACTGAAGCTTTCTTT.

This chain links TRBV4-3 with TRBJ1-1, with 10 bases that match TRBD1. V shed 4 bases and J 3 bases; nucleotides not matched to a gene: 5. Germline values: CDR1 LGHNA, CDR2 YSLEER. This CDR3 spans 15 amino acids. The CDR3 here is CASSPRDRGDTEAFF. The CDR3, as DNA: TGCGCCAGCAGCCCCCGGGACAGGGGCGACACTGAAGCTTTCTTT.

CDR3 sequence reads: CASSAERDRDWGETQYF. The CDR3 bases are TGTGCCAGCAGCGCAGAGAGGGACAGGGACTGGGGAGAGACCCAGTACTTC. The V gene is TRBV9, the J gene TRBJ2-5; 9 bases are a match to TRBD1. Germline V CDR1 and CDR2: SGDLS, YYNGEE. The junction had 13 bases not matched to a gene; V was cut back by 3 bases and J by 4 bases. The CDR3 is 17 residues long. Complete variable domain (other parts from reference TRBV9 and TRBJ2-5): DSGVTQTPKHLITATGQRVTLRCSPRSGDLSVYWYQQSLDQGLQFLIQYYNGEERAKGNILERFSAQQFPDLHSELNLSSLELGDSALYFCASSAERDRDWGETQYFGPGTRLLVL.

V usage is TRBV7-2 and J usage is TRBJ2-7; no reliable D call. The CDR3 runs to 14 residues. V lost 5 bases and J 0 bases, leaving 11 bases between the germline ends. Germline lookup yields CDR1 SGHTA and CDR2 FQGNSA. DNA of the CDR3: TGTGCCAGCAGCCCGACTCGAGTCTCCTACGAGCAGTACTTC. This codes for CASSPTRVSYEQYF.

CDR3 nucleotides: TGTGCCAGCTCACCCGTATCGGACTATAATTCACCCCTCCACTTT. Protein: CASSPVSDYNSPLHF. The chain is built from TRBV18 and TRBJ1-6; D call uncertain. V dropped 3 bases and J dropped 3 bases, with 9 bases sitting between them. Germline V gene lookup returns CDR1 KGHSH and CDR2 LQKENI. CDR3 length equals 15 residues.

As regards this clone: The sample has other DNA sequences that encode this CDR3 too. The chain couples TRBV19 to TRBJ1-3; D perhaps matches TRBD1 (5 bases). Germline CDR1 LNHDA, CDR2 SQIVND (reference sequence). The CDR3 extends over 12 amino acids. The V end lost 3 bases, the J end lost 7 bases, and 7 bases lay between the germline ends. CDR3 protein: CASSIEGNTIYF. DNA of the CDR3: TGTGCCAGTAGTATTGAGGGGAACACCATATATTTT.

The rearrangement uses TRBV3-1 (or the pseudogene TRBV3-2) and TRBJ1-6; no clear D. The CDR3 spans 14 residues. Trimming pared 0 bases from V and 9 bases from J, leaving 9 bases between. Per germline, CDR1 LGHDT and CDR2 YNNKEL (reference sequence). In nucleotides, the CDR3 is TGTGCCAGCAGCCAAGATAGGGCGAGTTCACCCCTCCACTTT. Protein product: CASSQDRASSPLHF.

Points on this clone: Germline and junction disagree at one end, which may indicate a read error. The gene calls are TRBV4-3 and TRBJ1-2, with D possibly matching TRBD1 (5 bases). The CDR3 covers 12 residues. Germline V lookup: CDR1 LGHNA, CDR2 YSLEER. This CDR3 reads CASSQDSGTEYF. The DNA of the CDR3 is TGCGCCAGCAGCCAAGATTCAGGGACCGAATACTTC.

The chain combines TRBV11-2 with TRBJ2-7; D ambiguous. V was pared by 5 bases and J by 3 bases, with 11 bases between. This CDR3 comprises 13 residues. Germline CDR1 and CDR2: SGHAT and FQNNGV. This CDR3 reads CASSRTVDYEQYF. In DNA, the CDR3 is TGTGCCAGCAGCCGAACCGTTGACTACGAGCAGTACTTC.

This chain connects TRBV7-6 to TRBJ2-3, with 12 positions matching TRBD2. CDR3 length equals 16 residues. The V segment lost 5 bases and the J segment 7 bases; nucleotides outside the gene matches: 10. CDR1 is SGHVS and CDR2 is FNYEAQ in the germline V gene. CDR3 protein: CASSEGSSGRAYTQYF. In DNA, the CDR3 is TGTGCCAGCAGCGAGGGTTCTAGCGGGAGGGCCTATACGCAGTATTTT.

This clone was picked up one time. CDR3 in DNA: TGTGCCAGCAGCCCCGACAGTCACAACACTGAAGCTTTCTTT. This gives the protein CASSPDSHNTEAFF. The chain has TRBV6-2 or TRBV6-3 and TRBJ1-1; tentative D call: TRBD1 (5 bases). Per germline, CDR1 MNHEY and CDR2 SVGEGT. V lost 6 bases, J lost 2 bases, and 13 bases lay in between. This CDR3 is built from 14 residues.

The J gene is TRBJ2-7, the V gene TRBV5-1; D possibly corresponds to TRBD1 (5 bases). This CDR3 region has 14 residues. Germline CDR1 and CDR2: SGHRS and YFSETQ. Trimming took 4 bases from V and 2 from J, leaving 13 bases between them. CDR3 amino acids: CASSAQGSAYEQYF. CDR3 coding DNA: TGCGCCAGCAGCGCCCAGGGATCCGCCTACGAGCAGTACTTC.

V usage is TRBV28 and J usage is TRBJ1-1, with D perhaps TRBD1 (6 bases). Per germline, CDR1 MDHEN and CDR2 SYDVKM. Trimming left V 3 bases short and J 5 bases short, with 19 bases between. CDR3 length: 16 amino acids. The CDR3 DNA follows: TGTGCCAGCAGTTTGCCCGGGGGCAGAAGAGTGACTGAAGCTTTCTTT. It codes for CASSLPGGRRVTEAFF.

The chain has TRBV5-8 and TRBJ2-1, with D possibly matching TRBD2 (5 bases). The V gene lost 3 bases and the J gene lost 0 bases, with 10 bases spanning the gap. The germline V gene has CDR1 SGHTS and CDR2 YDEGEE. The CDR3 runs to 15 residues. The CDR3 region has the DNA TGTGCCAGCAGCTCTCGGACTTACTCCTACAATGAGCAGTTCTTC. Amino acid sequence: CASSSRTYSYNEQFF. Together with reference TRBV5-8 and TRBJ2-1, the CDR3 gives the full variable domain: EAGVTQSPTHLIKTRGQQATLRCSPISGHTSVYWYQQALGLGLQFLLWYDEGEERNRGNFPPRFSGRQFPNYSSELNVNALELEDSALYLCASSSRTYSYNEQFFGPGTRLTVL.

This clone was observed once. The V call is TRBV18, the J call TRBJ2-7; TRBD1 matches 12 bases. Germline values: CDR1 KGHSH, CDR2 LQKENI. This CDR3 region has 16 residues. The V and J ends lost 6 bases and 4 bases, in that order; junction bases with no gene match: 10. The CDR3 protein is CASSAGTGGRAYEQYF. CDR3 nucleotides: TGTGCCAGCTCTGCCGGGACAGGGGGCCGGGCGTACGAGCAGTACTTC.